What follows are 26 T cell receptor beta chains derived from one specimen sequenced in a study of blood T cells in healthy people across ages. The second PCR ran roughly 7 to 11 cycles with a sample-barcoded 5' primer and J-beta primers. TCRdb re-called the 5' RACE reads through MiXCR, storing one row per CDR3 protein. The profile covers 750,000 to 950,000 distinct CDR3 sequences, with about 27% appearing a single time and about 9.4% taken by the ten largest. These same records also appear under a second study, on T cells of mothers and their children.

Sequencing was performed on blood. The receptors derive from a woman in her thirties or forties in good health.

This clonotype was detected many times. The chain combines TRBV6-5 with TRBJ2-7; D ambiguous. This CDR3 is 13 amino acids long. V was clipped by 0 bases and J by 3 bases, with 6 bases between them. The germline gives CDR1 MNHEY, CDR2 SVGAGI. For the CDR3, the DNA is TGTGCCAGCAGTTACTCGCTCGGCTACGAGCAGTACTTC. Translating gives CASSYSLGYEQYF.

This clonotype was seen many times. V usage is TRBV12-3 or TRBV12-4 and J usage is TRBJ2-4, with D perhaps matching TRBD1 or TRBD2 (5 bases each). Trimming pared 2 bases from V and 13 bases from J, leaving 15 bases between. The CDR3 contains 13 residues. The CDR3 reads CASSLWLGEGQYF. The CDR3 DNA reads TGTGCCAGCAGTTTATGGCTAGGAGAGGGGCAGTACTTC.

This clonotype was seen only a few times. The chain uses TRBV21-1 and TRBJ1-1; TRBD1, as called in the table, went unchecked against the DNA. TRBV21-1 is listed as a pseudogene. The CDR3 consists of 15 residues. CDR3 sequence (DNA): TGTGCCAGCAGCAAAGGGGGGGAACCGAGCACTGAAGCTTTCTTT. Its protein product is CASSKGGEPSTEAFF.

This clonotype was seen a few times. V usage is TRBV29-1 and J usage is TRBJ2-5, with D unclear. V was pared by 2 bases and J by 5 bases, with 18 bases between. The CDR3 has 15 residues. CDR1 is SQVTM, CDR2 ANQGSEA, per germline. The CDR3 here is CSVETVTTRLETQYF. In DNA, the CDR3 is TGCAGCGTTGAAACGGTTACAACCAGACTGGAGACCCAGTACTTC.

This chain connects TRBV7-2 to TRBJ2-7; 8 bases map to TRBD2. Germline V lookup: CDR1 SGHTA, CDR2 FQGNSA. The ends lost 1 base at V and 7 bases at J; junction bases unmatched: 6. The CDR3 runs to 14 residues. The CDR3 DNA reads as TGTGCCAGCAGCTTAGGTAGCGGGGAAGGGGAGCAGTACTTC. It translates to CASSLGSGEGEQYF.

Regarding this clonotype: Given a much more abundant clone one base away, this may be a read error. The V call is TRBV28, the J call TRBJ1-1; no firm D call. The CDR3 is made up of 13 amino acids. Germline lookup yields CDR1 MDHEN and CDR2 SYDVKM. The CDR3 region is CASNLFGRTEAFF. Here the CDR3 DNA reads TGTGCCAGCAATTTATTCGGGAGAACTGAAGCTTTCTTT.

V and J are TRBV4-3 and TRBJ1-4; the D gene is possibly TRBD1 (5 bases). Germline V lookup: CDR1 LGHNA, CDR2 YSLEER. V dropped 1 base and J dropped 2 bases, with 11 bases sitting between them. This CDR3 region has 16 residues. The CDR3 here is CASSQAPWGTNEKLFF. In DNA, the CDR3 is TGCGCCAGCAGCCAAGCCCCGTGGGGGACTAATGAAAAACTGTTTTTT.

The chain uses TRBV18 and TRBJ1-2; 9 bases agree with TRBD1. Losses at the gene ends were 3 bases for V and 8 bases for J; bases not matched to a gene: 13. This CDR3 comprises 16 residues. The germline V gene encodes CDR1 KGHSH and CDR2 LQKENI. The CDR3 bases are TGTGCCAGCTCACCTGTCCCGGGACAGGGTTCGGGGGGCTACACCTTC. Its translation: CASSPVPGQGSGGYTF.

The chain joins TRBV6-5 to TRBJ1-1; D not resolved. The V gene's germline CDR1 is MNHEY and CDR2 SVGAGI. V was clipped by 9 bases and J by 0 bases, with 11 bases between them. The CDR3 is made up of 13 amino acids. The CDR3 region is CASSGTMNTEAFF. CDR3 coding DNA: TGTGCCAGTTCAGGAACCATGAACACTGAAGCTTTCTTT.

The chain combines TRBV2 with TRBJ2-3; a possible D gene is TRBD1 (5 bases). Germline values: CDR1 SNHLY, CDR2 FYNNEI. Trimming removed 8 bases from V and 1 base from J, with 10 bases in between. The CDR3 has 13 residues. The CDR3 protein is CASCDSGTDTQYF. In DNA form, the CDR3 reads TGTGCCAGCTGCGACAGTGGCACAGATACGCAGTATTTT.

For this clonotype: A much larger clone differs from this one at a single base, so this may be a read error. This sequence joins TRBV20-1 and TRBJ2-5; perhaps TRBD2 as D (6 bases). The CDR3 has 11 residues. The V end lost 6 bases, the J end lost 5 bases, and 10 bases lay between the germline ends. Germline V gene data show CDR1 as DFQATT and CDR2 as SNEGSKA (reference sequence). CDR3 coding DNA: TGCAGTGCCCGGGGGACGGAGACCCAGTACTTC. This encodes CSARGTETQYF.

Many counts were recorded for this clonotype. The V gene is TRBV7-9, the J gene TRBJ2-3; tentatively, D is TRBD1 or TRBD2 (5 bases each). The CDR3 sequence is 15 residues long. Germline loops: CDR1 SEHNR, CDR2 FQNEAQ (reference sequence). Trimming shortened V by 4 bases and J by 3 bases, and 14 bases separated the two germline ends. CDR3 amino acids: CASSSPGKGTDTQYF. CDR3 nucleotides: TGTGCCAGCAGCTCCCCGGGGAAGGGGACAGATACGCAGTATTTT.

The chain carries TRBV12-3 or TRBV12-4 and TRBJ1-1; D is unresolved. V lost 2 bases to trimming and J lost 4 bases, with 8 bases between them. The CDR3 extends over 13 amino acids. CDR3 DNA sequence: TGTGCCAGCAGTTTACAGGTTTCCACTGAAGCTTTCTTT. It translates to CASSLQVSTEAFF.

This clonotype showed up just a few times. The chain employs TRBV18 and TRBJ2-3; D may be TRBD2 (5 bases). Germline loops: CDR1 KGHSH, CDR2 LQKENI. V lost 1 base and J 1 base, leaving 9 bases between the germline ends. This CDR3 spans 15 amino acids. The CDR3: CASSPQAGGTDTQYF. DNA for the CDR3: TGTGCCAGCTCACCACAGGCCGGGGGCACAGATACGCAGTATTTT.

The rearrangement links TRBV5-1 to TRBJ2-7; D tentatively reads TRBD1 or TRBD2 (5 bases each). V lost 0 bases, J lost 2 bases, and 12 bases lay in between. CDR1 is SGHRS, CDR2 YFSETQ, per germline. The CDR3 is made up of 15 amino acids. CDR3: CASSLAGQSAYEQYF. The CDR3 bases are TGCGCCAGCAGCTTGGCGGGGCAGAGTGCCTACGAGCAGTACTTC. Full variable domain (remainder filled in from reference TRBV5-1 and TRBJ2-7): KAGVTQTPRYLIKTRGQQVTLSCSPISGHRSVSWYQQTPGQGLQFLFEYFSETQRNKGNFPGRFSGRQFSNSRSEMNVSTLELGDSALYLCASSLAGQSAYEQYFGPGTRLTVT.

In this sample, this clonotype turned up a few times. The V gene is TRBV12-3 or TRBV12-4, the J gene TRBJ1-1, with D unclear. Trimming cost V 3 bases and J 7 bases, with 12 bases left between them. The CDR3 extends over 13 amino acids. Written as DNA, the CDR3 is TGTGCCAGCAGTTTCCAAGGACGGATTGAAGCTTTCTTT. Translation gives CASSFQGRIEAFF.

Here the CDR3 reads CASSPRQGENQETQYF. CDR3 coding DNA: TGTGCCAGCAGTCCCCGACAGGGCGAGAATCAAGAGACCCAGTACTTC. The chain couples TRBV27 to TRBJ2-5; 7 nucleotides agree with TRBD1. The CDR3 contains 16 residues. Germline V lookup: CDR1 MNHEY, CDR2 SMNVEV (reference sequence). Germline trimming cut 5 bases from V and 2 bases from J; bases unmatched to any gene: 11.

This clonotype was picked up many times. Germline is not matched at one junction end, which may reflect a read error. The chain joins TRBV7-3 to TRBJ2-4; D not certain. The germline gives CDR1 SGHTA, CDR2 FQGTGA. This CDR3 is built from 13 residues. The CDR3 nucleotides read TGCGCCAGCAGCTTAGGGGCCAAAAACATTCAGTACTTC. Protein sequence: CASSLGAKNIQYF.

Note on this clonotype: A read error may be the cause here, since a much bigger clone is one base away. The genes are TRBV7-8 and TRBJ1-2, with no clear D. CDR1 and CDR2 (germline): SGHVS, FQNEAQ. There are 13 residues in the CDR3. The CDR3 nucleotides are TGTGCCAGCAGCCTTCCGCTGGGCTATGGCCACACCTTC. This sequence encodes CASSLPLGYGHTF.

This clonotype was seen many times. This rearrangement joins TRBV13 to TRBJ1-6; TRBD1 matches at 7 bases. The CDR3 extends over 14 amino acids. V was pared by 4 bases and J by 7 bases, with 4 bases of the junction left unmatched. Germline-derived CDR1 and CDR2 are PRHDT and FYEKMQ (reference sequence). In DNA form, the CDR3 reads TGTGCCAGCAGCTCCAGACAGGGAAATTCACCCCTCCACTTT. Its protein is CASSSRQGNSPLHF.

This clonotype came up once. The chain carries TRBV20-1 and TRBJ2-1; 11 bases align to TRBD2. The CDR3 is made up of 15 amino acids. Germline values: CDR1 DFQATT, CDR2 SNEGSKA (reference sequence). J gave up 3 bases and V 6 bases, and 7 bases lay outside the gene matches. CDR3 nucleotide sequence: TGCAGTGCCGCGGATAGCGGGAGGGACTACAATGAGCAGTTCTTC. It yields the protein CSAADSGRDYNEQFF.

This clonotype was observed a few times. Here the CDR3 DNA reads TGTGCCAGCAGTACCGAGGGGGGAACTGAGCAGTTCTTC. Protein product: CASSTEGGTEQFF. This sequence joins TRBV6-4 and TRBJ2-1, with D possibly called TRBD1 or TRBD2 (6 bases each). The CDR3 consists of 13 residues. Germline V lookup: CDR1 MRHNA, CDR2 SNTAGT. The V and J ends lost 5 bases and 9 bases respectively, with 14 bases between them.

The gene calls are TRBV7-9 and TRBJ2-7; D unresolved. The germline CDR1 and CDR2 sequences are SEHNR and FQNEAQ (reference sequence). The V gene lost 7 bases and the J gene lost 12 bases, with 16 bases spanning the gap. This CDR3 has 11 amino acids. For the CDR3, the DNA is TGTGCCAGCACTTCGAGAGACGCTCGGTACTTC. Protein: CASTSRDARYF.

This chain connects TRBV7-9 to TRBJ1-3; 7 nucleotides agree with TRBD1. Germline loops: CDR1 SEHNR, CDR2 FQNEAQ (reference sequence). The CDR3 spans 13 residues. V dropped 8 bases and J dropped 0; count of bases not matched to a gene: 1. This CDR3 reads CASAGGSGNTIYF. In DNA form, the CDR3 reads TGTGCCAGCGCAGGGGGCTCTGGAAACACCATATATTTT.

The V and J genes are TRBV29-1 and TRBJ1-4; 9 bases line up with TRBD1. This CDR3 spans 14 amino acids. CDR1 and CDR2 (germline): SQVTM, ANQGSEA. V lost 7 bases to trimming and J lost 2 bases; unmatched junction nucleotides: 5. The CDR3 is CSAGTGWTNEKLFF. The CDR3 DNA sequence: TGCAGCGCTGGGACAGGGTGGACTAATGAAAAACTGTTTTTT.

This clonotype was seen a few times. The V call is TRBV5-5, the J call TRBJ1-2, with 7 bases that match TRBD1. Germline V gene sequence: CDR1 SGHKS, CDR2 YYEKEE (reference sequence). The V gene end was trimmed by 0 bases and the J gene end by 7 bases; junction bases not matched to a gene: 6. The CDR3 extends over 14 amino acids. The CDR3: CASSLGAGGLGYTF. The CDR3 coding sequence is TGTGCCAGCAGCTTGGGTGCAGGGGGTCTTGGCTACACCTTC. The full variable domain, its missing parts supplied by reference TRBV5-5 and TRBJ1-2, is DAGVTQSPTHLIKTRGQQVTLRCSPISGHKSVSWYQQVLGQGPQFIFQYYEKEERGRGNFPDRFSARQFPNYSSELNVNALLLGDSALYLCASSLGAGGLGYTFGSGTRLTVV.